The 21 T cell receptor beta chains below come from one sample, sequenced in a study of CD8 T cells in ankylosing spondylitis. MiXCR was run by TCRdb on the 5' RACE reads, yielding one entry per CDR3 protein. The sample has approximately 300,000 distinct CDR3 sequences, over 15% seen once. Specimen: blood, either unsorted or a sorted T cell fraction (not recorded which). The origin of the receptors is a male donor with ankylosing spondylitis or in good health (not recorded which).

The chain recombines TRBV7-9 with TRBJ2-7; 7 bases align to TRBD1. The ends lost 5 bases at V and 6 bases at J; junction bases unmatched: 10. This CDR3 contains 14 residues. CDR1 is SEHNR, CDR2 FQNEAQ, per germline (reference sequence). The CDR3 here is CASSPDRVGGEQYV. The CDR3 DNA reads as TGTGCCAGCAGCCCAGACAGGGTAGGGGGCGAGCAGTACGTC.

The rearrangement joins TRBV27 to TRBJ1-5; no reliable D call. Germline loops: CDR1 MNHEY, CDR2 SMNVEV (reference sequence). The CDR3 is 15 amino acids. V lost 6 bases and J 0 bases, leaving 12 bases between the germline ends. The DNA of the CDR3 is TGTGCCAGCAGGAGGGAGGGTAATAGCAATCAGCCCCAGCATTTT. Translated: CASRREGNSNQPQHF.

This clonotype was detected a few times. The chain recombines TRBV20-1 with TRBJ1-2; weak D call: TRBD1 (5 bases). Germline V CDR1 and CDR2: DFQATT, SNEGSKA (reference sequence). CDR3 length equals 11 residues. Trimming took 6 bases from V and 8 from J, leaving 13 bases between them. Here the CDR3 DNA reads TGCAGTGCCATCGCGGACATGGGCTACACCTTC. It translates to CSAIADMGYTF.

The chain links TRBV7-2 to TRBJ1-3; TRBD1 agrees at 7 bases. This CDR3 contains 12 residues. The ends lost 1 base at V and 14 bases at J; junction bases unmatched: 5. Germline V gene lookup returns CDR1 SGHTA and CDR2 FQGNSA. The CDR3: CASSLDGTGVYF. The CDR3 DNA is TGTGCCAGCAGCTTAGACGGAACAGGGGTATATTTT.

Only one count was recorded for this clonotype. V and J are TRBV20-1 and TRBJ1-2; TRBD1 matches at 8 bases. V shed 7 bases and J 4 bases; nucleotides not matched to a gene: 5. The CDR3 is 12 residues long. The germline V gene has CDR1 DFQATT and CDR2 SNEGSKA (reference sequence). In DNA form, the CDR3 reads TGCAGTGTTGGACAGGGTCCCTATGGCTACACCTTC. Translating gives CSVGQGPYGYTF.

The rearrangement links TRBV4-2 to TRBJ2-1; 10 positions agree with TRBD2. The CDR3 is made up of 16 amino acids. J was trimmed by 6 bases and V by 0 bases; bases with no gene match: 5. In germline, CDR1 is LGHNA, CDR2 YNFKEQ. CDR3 sequence: CASSQEAGLAINEQFF. DNA for the CDR3: TGTGCCAGCAGCCAAGAAGCGGGACTAGCGATCAATGAGCAGTTCTTC.

The chain couples TRBV20-1 to TRBJ2-7; TRBD2 might be the D (7 bases). Germline assignment: CDR1 DFQATT and CDR2 SNEGSKA (reference sequence). The CDR3 has 14 amino acids. Trimming left V 5 bases short and J 3 bases short, with 17 bases between. The CDR3: CSAPPGGPHYEQYV. Written as DNA, the CDR3 is TGCAGTGCTCCCCCCGGGGGGCCTCACTACGAGCAGTACGTC.

This clonotype was seen ten or more times. The chain couples TRBV20-1 to TRBJ2-3; TRBD2 matches 8 bases. J lost 0 bases, V lost 4 bases, and 6 bases had no gene match. CDR1 and CDR2 from the germline V gene are DFQATT and SNEGSKA (reference sequence). CDR3 length: 15 amino acids. DNA for the CDR3: TGCAGTGCTACCCCACGGGGGGGTAGCACAGATACGCAGTATTTT. Protein: CSATPRGGSTDTQYF.

This clonotype was observed a few times. The chain's CDR3 is CASSPRKAGGRQTQYF. The CDR3 DNA follows: TGTGCCAGCAGCCCGCGGAAAGCGGGGGGGCGGCAGACCCAGTACTTC. The chain uses TRBV12-3 or TRBV12-4 and TRBJ2-5, with 10 bases matching TRBD2. The CDR3 is made up of 16 amino acids. J was trimmed by 6 bases and V by 6 bases; bases with no gene match: 13.

This clonotype was observed at least ten times. J is TRBJ1-5 and V is TRBV6-2 or TRBV6-3, with a possible D match to TRBD1 (5 bases). Germline assignment: CDR1 MNHEY and CDR2 SVGEGT. V shed 4 bases and J shed 7 bases, with 11 bases lying between them. The CDR3 is 13 amino acids. In DNA, the CDR3 is TGTGCCAGCAGTTCCGACAGACGACAGCCCCAGCATTTT. It codes for CASSSDRRQPQHF.

This clonotype was observed a handful of times. This rearrangement joins TRBV5-1 to TRBJ2-5, with a weak D call TRBD1 (7 bases). V was trimmed by 2 bases and J by 1 base, leaving 15 bases between them. CDR3 size: 16 residues. From germline, CDR1 is SGHRS and CDR2 YFSETQ. The CDR3 sequence is CASSLGPRGAQETQYF. The CDR3 nucleotides are TGCGCCAGCAGCTTAGGTCCCAGGGGGGCCCAAGAGACCCAGTACTTC.

With regard to this clonotype: Germline and junction disagree at one end, which may indicate a read error. The chain links TRBV7-3 to TRBJ1-1; D is possibly TRBD1 (6 bases). The germline gives CDR1 SGHTA, CDR2 FQGTGA. This CDR3 contains 17 residues. The CDR3 loop is CASSFTGLSAVNTKAFF. The DNA of the CDR3 is TGTGCCAGCAGCTTTACAGGGTTATCCGCCGTGAACACTAAAGCTTTCTTT.

V and J are TRBV24-1 and TRBJ2-3, with TRBD1 identical over 7 bases. Germline CDR1 is KGHDR and CDR2 is SFDVKD. Trimming took 4 bases from V and 2 from J; bases not matched to a gene: 5. This CDR3 has 15 residues. Here the CDR3 DNA reads TGTGCCACCAGTGAGCCACAGGGGAACACAGATACGCAGTATTTT. Translating gives CATSEPQGNTDTQYF.

The chain couples TRBV18 to TRBJ2-7; D is unclear. V dropped 6 bases and J dropped 3 bases, with 12 bases sitting between them. Per germline, CDR1 KGHSH and CDR2 LQKENI. This CDR3 spans 13 amino acids. The CDR3, as DNA: TGTGCCAGCTCGCAAGCGAAAAGCTACGAGCAGTACGTC. This translates into CASSQAKSYEQYV.

As regards this clonotype: This may stem from a read error, because a much larger clone lies one nucleotide away. V is TRBV12-3 or TRBV12-4 and J is TRBJ1-1; TRBD1 agrees at 7 bases. The CDR3 extends over 14 amino acids. V trimming: 5 bases; J trimming: 10 bases; junction bases outside the gene matches: 13. CDR3 sequence reads: CASSNPGTANAAFF. The CDR3 DNA follows: TGTGCCAGCAGTAACCCCGGGACAGCTAATGCAGCTTTCTTT.

This clonotype was recorded a few times. This sequence joins TRBV5-1 and TRBJ2-7; unclear D gene. Germline V lookup: CDR1 SGHRS, CDR2 YFSETQ. V was pared by 4 bases and J by 7 bases, with 15 bases between. The CDR3 extends over 13 amino acids. CDR3: CASSHSPLGEQYV. In DNA form, the CDR3 reads TGCGCCAGCAGCCACTCCCCTCTGGGAGAGCAGTACGTC.

The gene calls are TRBV5-5 and TRBJ1-1; no firm D call. Trimming pared 6 bases from V and 4 bases from J, leaving 19 bases between. The CDR3 is made up of 15 amino acids. From germline, CDR1 is SGHKS and CDR2 YYEKEE (reference sequence). CDR3 sequence: CASITTRPETTEAFF. CDR3 nucleotides: TGTGCCAGCATCACCACCCGGCCCGAGACCACTGAAGCTTTCTTT.

Only a few counts were recorded for this clonotype. The chain is built from TRBV6-2 or TRBV6-3 and TRBJ1-5; no firm D call. The V gene lost 5 bases and the J gene lost 2 bases, with 10 bases spanning the gap. Germline-derived CDR1 and CDR2 are MNHEY and SVGEGT. This CDR3 is 14 amino acids long. The CDR3 here is CASSGDAGNQPQHF. For the CDR3, the DNA is TGTGCCAGCAGTGGCGACGCAGGCAATCAGCCCCAGCATTTT.

Here the CDR3 DNA reads TGCAGTGCTAGCGACAGGGGGAGGACAGATACGCAGTATTTT. Protein sequence: CSASDRGRTDTQYF. This rearrangement joins TRBV20-1 to TRBJ2-3; the match to TRBD1 covers 9 bases. The germline gives CDR1 DFQATT, CDR2 SNEGSKA (reference sequence). V was clipped by 3 bases and J by 3 bases; unmatched bases: 4. CDR3 size: 14 residues.

In the case of this clonotype: One end of the junction varies from germline; a read error may be responsible. V is TRBV5-1 and J is TRBJ2-1; no definite D call. The CDR3 is 15 amino acids. The germline CDR1 and CDR2 sequences are SGHRS and YFSETQ. The CDR3 nucleotides are TGCGCCAGCAGCTTGACGTCAAGCTCCTACAATGGGCAGTTCTTC. It specifies CASSLTSSSYNGQFF.

J is TRBJ1-1 and V is TRBV20-1; a weak D match, TRBD1 (6 bases). The germline V gene encodes CDR1 DFQATT and CDR2 SNEGSKA (reference sequence). The CDR3 is made up of 18 amino acids. V shed 0 bases and J shed 1 base, with 21 bases lying between them. Written as DNA, the CDR3 is TGCAGTGCTAGAGATTCCACCAGGGGCGAAATGGGGAACACTGAAGCTTTCTTT. Its protein is CSARDSTRGEMGNTEAFF.